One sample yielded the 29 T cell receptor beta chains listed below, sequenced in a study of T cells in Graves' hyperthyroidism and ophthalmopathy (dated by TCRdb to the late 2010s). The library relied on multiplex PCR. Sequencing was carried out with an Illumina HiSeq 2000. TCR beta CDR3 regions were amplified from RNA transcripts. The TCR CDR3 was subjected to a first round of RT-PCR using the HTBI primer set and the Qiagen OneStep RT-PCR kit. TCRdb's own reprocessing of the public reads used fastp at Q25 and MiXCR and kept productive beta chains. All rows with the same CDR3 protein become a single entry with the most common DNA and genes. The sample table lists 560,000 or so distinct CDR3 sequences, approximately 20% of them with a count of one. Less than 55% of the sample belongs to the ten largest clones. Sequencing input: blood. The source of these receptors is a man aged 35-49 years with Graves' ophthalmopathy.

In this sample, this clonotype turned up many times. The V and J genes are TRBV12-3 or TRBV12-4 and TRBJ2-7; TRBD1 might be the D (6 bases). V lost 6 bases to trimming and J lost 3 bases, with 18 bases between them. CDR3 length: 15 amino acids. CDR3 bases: TGTGCCAGCAGCCATACCGGGACACTTAACTACGAGCAGTACTTC. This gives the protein CASSHTGTLNYEQYF.

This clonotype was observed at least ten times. The CDR3 spells CASSQGNPNRAFF. CDR3 sequence (DNA): TGTGCCAGCAGCCAAGGAAACCCTAATCGGGCTTTCTTT. The rearrangement links TRBV7-2 to TRBJ1-1; D is ambiguous. V lost 5 bases and J lost 11, with 18 bases in between. This CDR3 spans 13 amino acids. Germline CDR1 reads SGHTA; CDR2 reads FQGNSA. The full variable domain, its missing parts supplied by reference TRBV7-2 and TRBJ1-1, is GAGVSQSPSNKVTEKGKDVELRCDPISGHTALYWYRQSLGQGLEFLIYFQGNSAPDKSGLPSDRFSAERTGGSVSTLTIQRTQQEDSAVYLCASSQGNPNRAFFGQGTRLTVV.

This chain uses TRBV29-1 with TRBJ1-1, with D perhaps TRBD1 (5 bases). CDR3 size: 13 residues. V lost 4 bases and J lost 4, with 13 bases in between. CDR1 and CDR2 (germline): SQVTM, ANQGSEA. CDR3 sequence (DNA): TGCAGCGTTGTTCAGGGTACCGGCACTGAAGCTTTCTTT. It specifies CSVVQGTGTEAFF.

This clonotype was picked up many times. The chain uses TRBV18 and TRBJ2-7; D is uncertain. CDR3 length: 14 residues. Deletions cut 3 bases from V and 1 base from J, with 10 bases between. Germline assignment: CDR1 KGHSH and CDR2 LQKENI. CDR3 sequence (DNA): TGTGCCAGCTCACCTGTCGAGCCTTCCTACGAGCAGTACTTC. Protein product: CASSPVEPSYEQYF.

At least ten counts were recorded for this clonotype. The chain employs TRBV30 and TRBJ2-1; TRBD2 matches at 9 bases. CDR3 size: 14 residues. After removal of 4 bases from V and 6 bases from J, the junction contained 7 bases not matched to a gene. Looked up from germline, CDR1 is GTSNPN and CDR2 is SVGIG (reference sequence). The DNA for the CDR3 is TGTGCCTGGACTAGCGGGAACCCCGGCAATGAGCAGTTCTTC. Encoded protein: CAWTSGNPGNEQFF.

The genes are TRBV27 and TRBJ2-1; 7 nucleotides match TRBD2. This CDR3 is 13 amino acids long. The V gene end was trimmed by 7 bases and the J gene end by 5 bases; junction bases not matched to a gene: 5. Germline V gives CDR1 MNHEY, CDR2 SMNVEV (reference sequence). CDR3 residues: CASTRTSHNEQFF. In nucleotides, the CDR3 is TGTGCCAGCACGAGGACTAGTCACAATGAGCAGTTCTTC.

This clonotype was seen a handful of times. CDR3 sequence (DNA): TGCGCCAGCAGCCATTGGGCGGGCGGTGGGTCTACAGATACGCAGTATTTT. It yields the protein CASSHWAGGGSTDTQYF. This rearrangement joins TRBV5-1 to TRBJ2-3; TRBD2 might be the D (5 bases). The CDR3 sequence is 17 residues long. Germline V gene data show CDR1 as SGHRS and CDR2 as YFSETQ. V lost 4 bases to trimming and J lost 3 bases, with 21 bases between them.

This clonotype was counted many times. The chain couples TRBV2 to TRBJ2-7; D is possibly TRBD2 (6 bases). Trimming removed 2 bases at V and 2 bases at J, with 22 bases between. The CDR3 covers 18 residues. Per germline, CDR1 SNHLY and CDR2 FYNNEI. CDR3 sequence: CASSENPRSSAIPYEQYF. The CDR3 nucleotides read TGTGCCAGCAGTGAAAACCCTCGCTCTAGCGCCATCCCCTACGAGCAGTACTTC.

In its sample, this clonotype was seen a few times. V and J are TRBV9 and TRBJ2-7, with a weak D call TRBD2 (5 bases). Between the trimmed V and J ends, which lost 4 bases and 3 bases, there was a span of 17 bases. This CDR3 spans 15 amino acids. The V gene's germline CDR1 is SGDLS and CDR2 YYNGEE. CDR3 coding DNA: TGTGCCAGCAGCCCCGATGATGCGGGCAGCTACGAGCAGTACTTC. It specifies CASSPDDAGSYEQYF. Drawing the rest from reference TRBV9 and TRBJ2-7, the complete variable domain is DSGVTQTPKHLITATGQRVTLRCSPRSGDLSVYWYQQSLDQGLQFLIQYYNGEERAKGNILERFSAQQFPDLHSELNLSSLELGDSALYFCASSPDDAGSYEQYFGPGTRLTVT.

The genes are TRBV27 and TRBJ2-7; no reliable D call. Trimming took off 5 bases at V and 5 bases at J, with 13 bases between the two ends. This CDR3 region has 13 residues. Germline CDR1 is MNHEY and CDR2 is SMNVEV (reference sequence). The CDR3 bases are TGTGCCAGCAGTCCCCAACCCGGCCACGAGCAGTACTTC. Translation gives CASSPQPGHEQYF.

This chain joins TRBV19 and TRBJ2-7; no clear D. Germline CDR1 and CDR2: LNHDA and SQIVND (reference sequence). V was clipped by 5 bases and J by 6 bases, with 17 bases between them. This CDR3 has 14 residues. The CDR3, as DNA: TGTGCCAGTAGTCCGCAGGCCCTTCTGTTCGAGCAGTACTTC. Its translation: CASSPQALLFEQYF.

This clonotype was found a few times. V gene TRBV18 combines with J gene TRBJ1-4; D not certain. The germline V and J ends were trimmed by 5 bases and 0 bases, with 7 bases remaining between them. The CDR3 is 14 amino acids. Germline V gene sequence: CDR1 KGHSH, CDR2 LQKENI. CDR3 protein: CASSDYTTNEKLFF. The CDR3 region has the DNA TGTGCCAGCTCAGACTATACAACTAATGAAAAACTGTTTTTT. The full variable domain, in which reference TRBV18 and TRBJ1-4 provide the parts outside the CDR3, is NAGVMQNPRHLVRRRGQEARLRCSPMKGHSHVYWYRQLPEEGLKFMVYLQKENIIDESGMPKERFSAEFPKEGPSILRIQQVVRGDSAAYFCASSDYTTNEKLFFGSGTQLSVL.

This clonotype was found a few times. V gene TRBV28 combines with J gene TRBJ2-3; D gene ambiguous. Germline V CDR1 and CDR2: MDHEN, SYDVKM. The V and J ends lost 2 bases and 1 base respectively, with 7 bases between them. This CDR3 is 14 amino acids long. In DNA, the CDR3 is TGTGCCAGCAGTTTAGAGACTCGCACAGATACGCAGTATTTT. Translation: CASSLETRTDTQYF.

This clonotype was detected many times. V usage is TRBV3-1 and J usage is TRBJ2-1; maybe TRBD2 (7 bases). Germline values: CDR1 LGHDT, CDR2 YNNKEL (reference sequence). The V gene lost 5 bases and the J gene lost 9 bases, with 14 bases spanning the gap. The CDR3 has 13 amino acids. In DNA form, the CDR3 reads TGTGCCAGCAGCTCGCGAGGGGGGGTTGAGCAGTTCTTC. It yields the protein CASSSRGGVEQFF.

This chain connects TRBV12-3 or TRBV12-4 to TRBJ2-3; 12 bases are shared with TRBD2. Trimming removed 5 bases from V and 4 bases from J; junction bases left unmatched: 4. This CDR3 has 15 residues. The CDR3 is CASSPASGGADTQYF. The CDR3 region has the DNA TGTGCCAGCAGTCCGGCTAGCGGGGGGGCAGATACGCAGTATTTT.

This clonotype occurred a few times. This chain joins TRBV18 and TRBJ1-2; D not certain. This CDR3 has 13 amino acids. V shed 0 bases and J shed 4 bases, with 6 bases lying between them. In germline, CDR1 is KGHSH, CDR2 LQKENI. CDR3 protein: CASSPPSAYGYTF. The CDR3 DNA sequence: TGTGCCAGCTCACCACCGTCAGCCTATGGCTACACCTTC.

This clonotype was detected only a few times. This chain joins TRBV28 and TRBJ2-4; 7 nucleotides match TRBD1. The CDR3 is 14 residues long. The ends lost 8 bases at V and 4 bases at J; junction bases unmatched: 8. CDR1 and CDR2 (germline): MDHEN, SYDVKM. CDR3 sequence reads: CASEAPGQKNIQYF. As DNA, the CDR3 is TGTGCCAGCGAAGCCCCGGGACAGAAAAACATTCAGTACTTC.

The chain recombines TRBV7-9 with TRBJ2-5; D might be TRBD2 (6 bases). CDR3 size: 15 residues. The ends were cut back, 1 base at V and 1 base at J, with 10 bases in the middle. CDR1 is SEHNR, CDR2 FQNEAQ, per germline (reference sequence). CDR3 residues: CASSLGRGIQETQYF. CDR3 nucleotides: TGTGCCAGCAGCTTAGGTCGGGGGATCCAAGAGACCCAGTACTTC.

In nucleotides, the CDR3 is TGTGCCAGCAGTTCCCGCGCAGGGGTAGAGACCCAGTACTTC. The encoded protein is CASSSRAGVETQYF. The V and J genes are TRBV28 and TRBJ2-5; D may be TRBD1 (6 bases). V was shortened by 4 bases and J by 4 bases, with 13 bases between the two germline ends. Germline V gene lookup returns CDR1 MDHEN and CDR2 SYDVKM. This CDR3 contains 14 residues.

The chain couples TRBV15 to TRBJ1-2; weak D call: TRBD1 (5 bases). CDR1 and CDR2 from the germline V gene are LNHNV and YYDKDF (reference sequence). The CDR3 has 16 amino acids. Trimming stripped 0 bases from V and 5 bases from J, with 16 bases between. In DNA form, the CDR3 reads TGTGCCACCAGCAGAGATATAATAACGGGGGGTTATGGCTACACCTTC. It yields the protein CATSRDIITGGYGYTF.

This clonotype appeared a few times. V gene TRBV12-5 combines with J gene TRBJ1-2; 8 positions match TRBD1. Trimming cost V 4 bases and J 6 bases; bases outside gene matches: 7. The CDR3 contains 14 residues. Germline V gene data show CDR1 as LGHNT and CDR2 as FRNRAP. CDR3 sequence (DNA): TGTGCTAGTGGTTCCTGGACAGGGCAGGATGGCTACACCTTC. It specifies CASGSWTGQDGYTF.

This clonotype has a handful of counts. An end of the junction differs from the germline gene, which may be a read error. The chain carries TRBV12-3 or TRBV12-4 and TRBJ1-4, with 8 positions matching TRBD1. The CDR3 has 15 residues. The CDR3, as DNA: TGTGCCAGCAGTCCCCGGACAGGGAAGTCTGAAAAACTGGTTTTT. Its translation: CASSPRTGKSEKLVF.

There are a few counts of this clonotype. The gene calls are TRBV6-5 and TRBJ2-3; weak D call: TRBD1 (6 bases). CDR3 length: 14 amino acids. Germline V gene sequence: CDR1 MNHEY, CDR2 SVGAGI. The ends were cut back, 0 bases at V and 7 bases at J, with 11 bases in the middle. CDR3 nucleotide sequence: TGTGCCAGCAGTTACTCGTTCAGGGGACATACGCAGTATTTT. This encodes CASSYSFRGHTQYF.

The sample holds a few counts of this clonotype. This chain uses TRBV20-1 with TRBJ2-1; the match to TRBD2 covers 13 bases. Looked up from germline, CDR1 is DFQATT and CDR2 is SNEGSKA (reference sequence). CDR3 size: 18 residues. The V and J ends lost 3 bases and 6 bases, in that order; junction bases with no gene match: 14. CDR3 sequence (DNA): TGCAGTGCTAGTATGGGACTAGCGGGACTCGGAGGGGCCAATGAGCAGTTCTTC. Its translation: CSASMGLAGLGGANEQFF.

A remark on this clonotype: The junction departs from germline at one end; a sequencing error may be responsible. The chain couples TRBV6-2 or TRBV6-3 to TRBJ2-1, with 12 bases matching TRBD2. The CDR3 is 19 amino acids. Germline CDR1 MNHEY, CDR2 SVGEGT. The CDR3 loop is CAGSYTLSGTSGSYNEQFF. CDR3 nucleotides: TGTGCCGGCAGTTACACTCTGTCCGGGACTAGCGGGTCGTACAATGAGCAGTTCTTC.

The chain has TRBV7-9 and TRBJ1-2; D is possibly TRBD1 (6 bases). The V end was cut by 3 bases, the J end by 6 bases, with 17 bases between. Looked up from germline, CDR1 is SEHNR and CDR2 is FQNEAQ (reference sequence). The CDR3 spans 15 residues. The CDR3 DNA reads TGTGCCAGCAGCTTGTTTGGCAGGGGCGAGGATGGCTACACCTTC. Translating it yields CASSLFGRGEDGYTF. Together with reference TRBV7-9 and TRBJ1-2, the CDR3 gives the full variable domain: DTGVSQNPRHKITKRGQNVTFRCDPISEHNRLYWYRQTLGQGPEFLTYFQNEAQLEKSRLLSDRFSAERPKGSFSTLEIQRTEQGDSAMYLCASSLFGRGEDGYTFGSGTRLTVV.

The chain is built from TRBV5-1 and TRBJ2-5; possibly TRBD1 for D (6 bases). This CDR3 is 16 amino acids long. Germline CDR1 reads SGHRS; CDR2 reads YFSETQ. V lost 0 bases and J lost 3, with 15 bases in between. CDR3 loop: CASSLATGPKEETQYF. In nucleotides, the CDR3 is TGCGCCAGCAGCTTGGCTACAGGGCCAAAGGAAGAGACCCAGTACTTC.

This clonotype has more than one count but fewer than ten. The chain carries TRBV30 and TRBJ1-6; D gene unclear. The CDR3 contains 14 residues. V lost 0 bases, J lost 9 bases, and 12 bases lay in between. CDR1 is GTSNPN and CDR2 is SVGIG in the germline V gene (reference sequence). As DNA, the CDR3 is TGTGCCTGGAGTGTCTGGGGTCGTGGTTCACCCCTCCACTTT. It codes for CAWSVWGRGSPLHF.

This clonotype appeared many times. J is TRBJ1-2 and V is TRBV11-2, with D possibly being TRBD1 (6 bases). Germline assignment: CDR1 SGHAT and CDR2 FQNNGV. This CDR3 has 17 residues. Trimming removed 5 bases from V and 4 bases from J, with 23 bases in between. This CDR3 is CASSPLNRQESSYGYTF. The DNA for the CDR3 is TGTGCCAGCAGCCCTCTCAACCGACAGGAATCCTCCTATGGCTACACCTTC. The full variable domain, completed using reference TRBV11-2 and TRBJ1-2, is EAGVAQSPRYKIIEKRQSVAFWCNPISGHATLYWYQQILGQGPKLLIQFQNNGVVDDSQLPKDRFSAERLKGVDSTLKIQPAKLEDSAVYLCASSPLNRQESSYGYTFGSGTRLTVV.